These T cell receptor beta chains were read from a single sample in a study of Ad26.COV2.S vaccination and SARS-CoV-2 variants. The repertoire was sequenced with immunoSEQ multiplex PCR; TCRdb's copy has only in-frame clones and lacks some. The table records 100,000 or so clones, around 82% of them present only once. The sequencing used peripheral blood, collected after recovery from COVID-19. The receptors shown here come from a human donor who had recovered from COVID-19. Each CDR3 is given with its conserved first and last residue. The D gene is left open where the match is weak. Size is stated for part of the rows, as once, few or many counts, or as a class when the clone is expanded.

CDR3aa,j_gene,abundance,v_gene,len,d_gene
CASSWGGSSYNSPLHF,TRBJ1-6,.,TRBV6-2/TRBV6-3,16,.
CASTLGRGVPTNEKLFF,TRBJ1-4,few,TRBV5-5,17,.
CASSYSARTKSGRAFF,TRBJ1-1,.,TRBV6-5,16,.
CASSPGQTTTNEKLFF,TRBJ1-4,.,TRBV5-1,16,.
CASSYSASPYNEQFF,TRBJ2-1,.,TRBV6-5,15,.
CASSPSGLTNEQFF,TRBJ2-1,.,TRBV7-9,14,.
CASSINGGEADTQYF,TRBJ2-3,.,TRBV7-2,15,TRBD2
CASSILTGLRGEKLFF,TRBJ1-4,.,TRBV19,16,.
CASSQELSGLNEKLFF,TRBJ1-4,.,TRBV11-2,16,.
CASSQETGVYGYTF,TRBJ1-2,.,TRBV14,14,.
CASSYRLRRDGSYEQYF,TRBJ2-7,.,TRBV6-2/TRBV6-3,17,.
CASSLGGERGSTEAFF,TRBJ1-1,.,TRBV27,16,.
CASSPTGRYTDTQYF,TRBJ2-3,.,TRBV5-6,15,.
CASMTDRGNNSPLHF,TRBJ1-6,.,TRBV28,15,TRBD1
CASSPLRGWGGNQPQHF,TRBJ1-5,.,TRBV28,17,.
CASSVGPTANYGYTF,TRBJ1-2,few,TRBV9,15,.
CAIRGLAGDYNEQFF,TRBJ2-1,.,TRBV10-3,15,TRBD2
CASSEEENTEAFF,TRBJ1-1,.,TRBV6-4,13,.
CASSFATGGSEQYF,TRBJ2-7,.,TRBV5-1,14,TRBD1
CASRGRVGDTQYF,TRBJ2-3,.,TRBV5-1,13,.
CATSDSPGQGRYNEQFF,TRBJ2-1,.,TRBV24-1,17,TRBD1
CASSPPIEKLFF,TRBJ1-4,once,TRBV28,12,.
CSVELLGTEAFF,TRBJ1-1,.,TRBV29-1,12,.
CASSRRGQDLNTEAFF,TRBJ1-1,.,TRBV5-1,16,TRBD1
CASSEAERGGSYEQYF,TRBJ2-7,.,TRBV2,16,TRBD2
CASSQGRDRGRYF,TRBJ2-7,.,TRBV4-3,13,TRBD1
CASSQGDWEFSGAQDTQYF,TRBJ2-3,.,TRBV3-1/TRBV3-2,19,.